One sample yielded the 22 T cell receptor beta chains listed below, sequenced in a study of blood T cell repertoires in COVID-19 (dated by TCRdb to 2018 to 2020). The protocol used for the library was the immunoSEQ multiplex PCR assay. TCRdb retrieved this table from immuneACCESS and kept in-frame rearrangements only. Not all clones are present; in checked studies, unresolved V genes account for under half, and no reason is known for the remainder. This sample is represented by about 100,000 clones; about nine tenths of them were singletons. The ten largest make up 1% to 1.5% of the sample. The sequencing sample was made of peripheral blood. The source of these receptors is a woman aged 30 to 39 with acute or convalescent COVID-19.

This sequence joins TRBV15 and TRBJ2-3; 8 bases align to TRBD1. Germline CDR1 LNHNV, CDR2 YYDKDF (reference sequence). The CDR3 has 14 residues. With V trimmed by 8 bases and J by 0 bases, 4 bases remained unmatched. CDR3 sequence: CATGQGGSTDTQYF. The CDR3 coding sequence is TGTGCCACCGGACAGGGCGGGAGCACAGATACGCAGTATTTT.

This chain links TRBV6-5 with TRBJ1-1; tentatively, D is TRBD1 (6 bases). Germline CDR1 MNHEY, CDR2 SVGAGI. With 7 bases removed from V and 2 bases from J, the gap between germline ends came to 14 bases. CDR3 length equals 14 residues. CDR3 DNA: TGTGCCAGCAATCCACAGGGAAGTAACACTGAAGCTTTCTTT. This gives the protein CASNPQGSNTEAFF.

V usage is TRBV6-5 and J usage is TRBJ2-7; 7 bases map to TRBD1. There are 15 residues in the CDR3. Germline V lookup: CDR1 MNHEY, CDR2 SVGAGI. After removal of 6 bases from V and 2 bases from J, the junction contained 10 bases not matched to a gene. CDR3 sequence: CASRKQTGNTYEQYF. CDR3 nucleotide sequence: TGTGCCAGCAGAAAGCAGACAGGGAACACCTACGAGCAGTACTTC.

The chain links TRBV4-2 to TRBJ1-4; D gene unclear. CDR3 size: 15 residues. Looked up from germline, CDR1 is LGHNA and CDR2 is YNFKEQ. V was pared by 1 base and J by 7 bases, with 13 bases between. The CDR3 sequence is CASSQGEGRSEKLFF. Here the CDR3 DNA reads TGTGCCAGCAGCCAAGGGGAGGGAAGGTCTGAAAAACTGTTTTTT.

V gene TRBV6-5 combines with J gene TRBJ1-6; D is undetermined. Per germline, CDR1 MNHEY and CDR2 SVGAGI. This CDR3 comprises 16 residues. With 0 bases removed from V and 2 bases from J, the gap between germline ends came to 8 bases. The CDR3 sequence is CASSYSLRAYNSPLHF. The CDR3, as DNA: TGTGCCAGCAGTTACTCCCTCCGCGCCTATAATTCACCCCTCCACTTT.

The chain combines TRBV4-3 with TRBJ2-3, with a weak D call TRBD1 (6 bases). V lost 3 bases and J 5 bases, leaving 15 bases between the germline ends. CDR3 size: 15 residues. CDR1 is LGHNA and CDR2 is YSLEER in the germline V gene. The CDR3 loop reads CASSQGASGGDTQYF. CDR3 coding DNA: TGCGCCAGCAGCCAGGGGGCTTCCGGTGGAGATACGCAGTATTTT.

The chain carries TRBV21-1 and TRBJ2-2; the D call TRBD2 from the table was never checked on the DNA. TRBV21-1 is a pseudogene segment. The CDR3 covers 14 residues. The CDR3 sequence: CASSAQGGTGELFF. The CDR3 region has the DNA TGTGCCAGCAGCGCCCAGGGAGGCACCGGGGAGCTGTTTTTT.

In DNA form, the CDR3 reads TGTGCCAGCAGCTTATTCCGGTCCGGGGGCGAGCAGTACTTC. Translated: CASSLFRSGGEQYF. This chain uses TRBV7-9 with TRBJ2-7, with a possible D match to TRBD2 (6 bases). Germline lookup yields CDR1 SEHNR and CDR2 FQNEAQ (reference sequence). The CDR3 is made up of 14 amino acids. V dropped 2 bases and J dropped 6 bases, with 14 bases sitting between them.

The V call is TRBV5-1, the J call TRBJ1-2; D unresolved. V gave up 3 bases and J gave up 8 bases, with 17 bases separating them. The CDR3 contains 14 residues. The germline V gene has CDR1 SGHRS and CDR2 YFSETQ. The CDR3 protein is CASSSGLPSKGYTF. The CDR3 DNA reads as TGCGCCAGCAGCTCGGGTCTCCCCTCGAAGGGCTACACCTTC.

The rearrangement uses TRBV19 and TRBJ1-4, with D maybe TRBD1 (6 bases). The length of the CDR3 is 15 residues. Trimming shortened V by 3 bases and J by 4 bases, and 12 bases separated the two germline ends. Germline lookup yields CDR1 LNHDA and CDR2 SQIVND (reference sequence). The CDR3 loop reads CASSMRTELNEKLFF. CDR3 coding DNA: TGTGCCAGTAGTATGAGGACAGAGCTTAATGAAAAACTGTTTTTT.

The CDR3 here is CAIKKEGGATGELFF. CDR3 DNA sequence: TGTGCCATCAAGAAGGAGGGAGGAGCAACCGGGGAGCTGTTTTTT. V and J are TRBV10-3 and TRBJ2-2; D perhaps matches TRBD2 (6 bases). This CDR3 has 15 amino acids. V was pared by 7 bases and J by 5 bases, with 17 bases between. CDR1 is ENHRY and CDR2 is SYGVKD in the germline V gene.

The rearrangement joins TRBV24-1 to TRBJ2-1, with TRBD1 matching 8 bases. CDR3 length: 16 residues. Trimming at V came to 0 bases and at J to 8 bases, leaving 8 bases not matched to a gene. Germline V CDR1 and CDR2: KGHDR, SFDVKD. The CDR3 DNA follows: TGTGCCACCAGTGATTTGCAGGCAGGGGGCATCTATGAGCAGTTCTTC. Protein: CATSDLQAGGIYEQFF.

V is TRBV9 and J is TRBJ2-1; TRBD2 matches 9 bases. The CDR3 runs 13 residues. Germline values: CDR1 SGDLS, CDR2 YYNGEE. V trimming: 3 bases; J trimming: 9 bases; junction bases outside the gene matches: 4. CDR3: CASSGAGGGEQFF. The CDR3 region has the DNA TGTGCCAGCAGCGGAGCGGGGGGCGGTGAGCAGTTCTTC.

This clone showed up just once. The chain uses TRBV4-1 and TRBJ2-7; TRBD1 aligns across 10 bases. V shed 4 bases and J 3 bases; nucleotides not matched to a gene: 9. The CDR3 loop spans 16 amino acids. Looked up from germline, CDR1 is MGHRA and CDR2 is YSYEKL. For the CDR3, the DNA is TGCGCCAGCAGCCCCCTCCTGGGACAGGGGAGCTACGAGCAGTACTTC. It specifies CASSPLLGQGSYEQYF.

This rearrangement joins TRBV30 to TRBJ1-6; D unresolved. Per germline, CDR1 GTSNPN and CDR2 SVGIG (reference sequence). This CDR3 region has 15 residues. Trimming removed 1 base from V and 3 bases from J, with 10 bases in between. The CDR3 loop is CAWSGRVRYNSPLHF. CDR3 nucleotide sequence: TGTGCCTGGAGTGGCCGCGTCCGCTATAATTCACCCCTCCACTTT.

The chain recombines TRBV10-1 with TRBJ2-7; 7 positions match TRBD1. V lost 2 bases to trimming and J lost 2 bases; unmatched junction nucleotides: 0. CDR3 length: 13 residues. Germline CDR1 reads WNHNN; CDR2 reads SYGVQD (reference sequence). For the CDR3, the DNA is TGCGCCAGCAGTGAGCAGGGGGCCTACGAGCAGTACTTC. It codes for CASSEQGAYEQYF.

The chain recombines TRBV28 with TRBJ1-6; D unclear. V gave up 5 bases and J gave up 8 bases, with 19 bases separating them. The CDR3 is made up of 16 amino acids. In germline, CDR1 is MDHEN, CDR2 SYDVKM. This chain's CDR3 is CASSPSNGPRDSPLHF. Written as DNA, the CDR3 is TGTGCCAGCAGTCCATCCAACGGGCCGCGGGATTCACCCCTCCACTTT.

This clone was seen just once. The chain is built from TRBV27 and TRBJ1-5; 8 nucleotides line up with TRBD1. This CDR3 is 14 amino acids long. After removal of 6 bases from V and 5 bases from J, the junction contained 6 bases not matched to a gene. Germline V gene sequence: CDR1 MNHEY, CDR2 SMNVEV (reference sequence). In DNA, the CDR3 is TGTGCCAGCAGCCAACCGGGACAGGATCAGCCCCAGCATTTT. Its translation is CASSQPGQDQPQHF.

The chain combines TRBV5-6 with TRBJ1-3; D unclear. CDR1 is SGHDT, CDR2 YYEEEE, per germline. Deletions cut 0 bases from V and 1 base from J, with 5 bases between. The CDR3 length is 14 residues. The CDR3 sequence is CASSLGRSGNTIYF. DNA for the CDR3: TGTGCCAGCAGCTTGGGTCGGTCTGGAAACACCATATATTTT.

This chain joins TRBV10-3 and TRBJ1-3; TRBD1 agrees at 10 bases. The CDR3 length is 15 residues. The V segment lost 8 bases and the J segment 0 bases; nucleotides outside the gene matches: 4. Germline V gene sequence: CDR1 ENHRY, CDR2 SYGVKD. The CDR3 bases are TGTGCCATCGTGGGGACAGGGGACTCTGGAAACACCATATATTTT. This codes for CAIVGTGDSGNTIYF.

This chain joins TRBV10-3 and TRBJ2-6; 7 positions agree with TRBD1. Unmatched junction bases numbered 1, after V lost 5 bases and J lost 3 bases. This CDR3 is 14 amino acids long. CDR1 is ENHRY and CDR2 is SYGVKD in the germline V gene. The CDR3 DNA sequence: TGTGCCATCAGTACAGGGGATGGGGCCAACGTCCTGACTTTC. Protein product: CAISTGDGANVLTF.

The CDR3 reads CASSLPSGGELFF. The DNA of the CDR3 is TGTGCCAGTAGCCTTCCGTCGGGCGGGGAGCTGTTTTTT. The chain joins TRBV19 to TRBJ2-2; D is unclear. The germline V and J ends were trimmed by 6 bases and 7 bases, with 12 bases remaining between them. This CDR3 is built from 13 residues. Looked up from germline, CDR1 is LNHDA and CDR2 is SQIVND (reference sequence).